This T cell receptor beta chain came from a study of blood T cell repertoires in COVID-19. On the study more broadly: COVID-19 samples from acute and convalescent phases originated in the United States, Italy and Spain.

Per the authors' pipeline: For nucleated cells, counts were estimated from reference gene primer amplification. Sequencing was performed with immunoSEQ multiplex PCR; in TCRdb, only in-frame clones are kept and a portion is missing. V, J and clone size are taken as reported in that table, and D and trimming were inferred from the DNA itself. The sample has about 300,000 clones, about nine tenths seen once. Trimming stripped 2 bases from V and 2 bases from J, with 29 bases between. Per the germline V gene, CDR1 is MNHEY and CDR2 is SVGEGT. The CDR3 runs to 21 residues. The rearrangement joins TRBV6-2 or TRBV6-3 to TRBJ2-3; the D gene is possibly TRBD1 (6 bases). The sample was PBMCs or T cells enriched from blood (not recorded which). The receptor was isolated from a man aged 55 to 69 who had recovered from COVID-19. CDR3 protein: CASSYTNTGQAPTAPTDTQYF. The CDR3 DNA sequence: TGTGCCAGCAGTTACACCAACACGGGACAAGCTCCCACAGCTCCCACAGATACGCAGTATTTT.